This T cell receptor (beta chain) was documented in a study of identifying expanded T cells in peripheral blood. Sequencing was performed with immunoSEQ multiplex PCR; in TCRdb, only in-frame clones are kept and a portion is missing. The sample shows more than 75,000 clones, approximately 86% of them seen only once. Germline CDR1 SGHTA, CDR2 FQGNSA. The CDR3 loop spans 12 amino acids. Trimming cost V 1 base and J 12 bases, with 10 bases left between them. As to this clone: Antigen: not known.

The study, taken as a whole, reports: About 1.2 clones differed between technical replicates, versus about 15 and 19 over time. Approximately two-week clone count variance significantly increased as total template count grew.

The source of this sequence is a person aged 18 to 75 in good health. The sequencing sample was made of blood. The V call is TRBV7-2, the J call TRBJ2-1; either TRBD1 or TRBD2 may fit D (5 bases each). The CDR3 spells CASSLVAGRQFF. In DNA form, the CDR3 reads TGTGCCAGCAGCTTAGTAGCAGGGAGGCAGTTCTTC.